This is a list of T cell receptor beta chains from one sample in a study of identical twins. TCRdb recomputed calls from the 5' RACE reads with MiXCR, one row per CDR3 protein. The data hold some 270,000 distinct CDR3 sequences, with about 9% observed a single time. These data also formed part of another study, on yellow fever vaccine responses in identical twins.

Source material: CD8+ T cells sorted from blood. Receptors were obtained from a woman under 30 in good health. Both conserved end residues are trimmed from each CDR3.

v_call	cdr3_aa
TRBV5-6	ASSPPNVAETQY
TRBV7-9	ASSLAGLAFYEQY
TRBV6-1	ASKLMGVFPDTQY
TRBV9	ASSAGGLQETQY
TRBV29-1	SVALVSYNEQF
TRBV12-3/TRBV12-4	ASSLEGTNQETQY
TRBV20-1	SARKLAGAAYEQY
TRBV20-1	SASKSLVDTGELF
TRBV27	ASSFSRQTYEQY
TRBV12-3/TRBV12-4	ASSSETDQETQY
TRBV6-2/TRBV6-3	ASSYWEMNTEAF
TRBV7-9	ASEKVEAF
TRBV5-1	ASSLVISTDTQY
TRBV5-1	ASSFAGAYNEQF
TRBV6-5	ASSYSREGNEQF
TRBV28	ASSLLSEGRTDTQY
TRBV6-1	ASTKLPEALYQETQY
TRBV10-3	AISTRTGGSTGELF
TRBV27	ASSLSGPIYEQY
TRBV4-3	ASSQGTSGSNNEQF
TRBV27	ASSLGLERWNSPLH
TRBV12-3/TRBV12-4	ASTLRYDEQF
TRBV6-2/TRBV6-3	ASSPARGLYEQY
TRBV29-1	SVEDVAPVQCEQY
TRBV20-1	SAMTSGRPGGELF
TRBV20-1	SANLAGGSSSYEQY
TRBV7-9	ASSPANRNTEAF
TRBV7-8	ASSLGWGWEGPHEQY
TRBV20-1	SARDLGAGTEAF
TRBV6-1	ASGDPGRFYEQY
TRBV5-4	ASSWTGETLAKNIQY
TRBV6-2/TRBV6-3	ASSRRQDPPDTQY
TRBV10-1	ASAGQNPYEQY
TRBV28	ASSLFGGPNTGELF
TRBV5-1	ASRDSYEQY
TRBV12-3/TRBV12-4	ASSPHLADTQY
TRBV27	ASSLSGQGLYEQY
TRBV4-3	ASGKLAGGWNEQF
TRBV10-3	AITQGEVAGSYNEQF
TRBV3-1	ASSPFVGLRAPAGELF
TRBV19	ASSIVGQSYNEQF
TRBV12-3/TRBV12-4	ASRSGLDGYT
TRBV28	ASSFPTSGMPPYEQY
TRBV30	AWSLTGTAEAF
TRBV7-2	ASSLDARAKSGELF
TRBV25-1	ASSEIREQF
TRBV20-1	SANSGNTGELF
TRBV27	ASSLSGGVQPQH
TRBV5-6	ASSWVNTEAF
TRBV4-3	ASSQDDLPTDTQY
TRBV10-2	AARGASGRTPMRDTQY
TRBV15	ATRAGDPYNEQF
TRBV20-1	SARDLILFSEQY
TRBV5-5	ASSLDRVDGYT
TRBV10-3	AISGSGTSPYEQY
TRBV20-1	SARDTGVGVLWEQY
TRBV10-3	AISGSGVSGAYEQY
TRBV28	ATRSGVSSYEQY
TRBV27	ASSTRTGTMGQY